The subject of this entry is one T cell receptor (beta chain). Its antigen is currently not known. No qualities accompany the bases; no much larger clone lies one base away. Per the publication, the treatment or condition label means: in vitro stimulation with specific CMV peptide epitopes to enrich CMV-specific T cells. Based on the germline V gene, the CDR1 and CDR2 sequences are SGHVS and FNYEAQ. From the cysteine through the phenylalanine, the CDR3 covers 14 amino acids. The sequence is cut down to CDR3 DNA, 42 bases in frame from base 1. V is clipped by 5 bases and J by 4 bases, and the sequence between their germline boundaries is 12 bases long. This sample stems from a study of T cell repertoires in cytomegalovirus infection (dated by TCRdb to the late 2010s). Looking at the study overall: Recently identified HLA-C-restricted CMV epitopes, whose presentation resists viral immunomodulation, were targeted by peptide stimulations together with well-studied HLA-B-restricted epitopes. Because public TCR beta signatures pointed to carriage of CMV infection together with the matching HLA type, the HLA type of each donor mattered for the analysis.

Broad study findings and their caveats: The ex vivo response was dominated by HLA-C-restricted CMV-specific TCR beta clonotypes, and the single most frequent clonotype in two of eight donors was supplied by these HLA-C-restricted clonotypes. In both this cohort and an independent roughly 350-donor cohort, the cumulative frequency of public TCR beta family members distinguished carriers of CMV infection plus the relevant HLA type.

The data were produced on an Illumina HiSeq 1500. TCRdb reanalyzed the raw reads on its own, using fastp at Q25 for trimming and MiXCR for clone calling, and kept in-frame beta chains. Entries that share a CDR3 protein sequence are merged under the most common genes and DNA. In this sample the table shows some 120,000 distinct CDR3 sequences, around 32% of which occur a single time. The ten largest make up about 53% of the sample. Rearrangement joined TRBV7-6 to TRBJ2-1; TRBD2 might be the D gene, on 6 matching bases. The sequences come from CD8+ T cells from cultured PBMCs, collected from culture after CMV antigen stimulation. The sequence came from a human donor in good health (CMV status not recorded). Some clones in this sample may be carry-over from other donors' samples. CDR3 protein: CASSPVGGYNEQFF. The base sequence is TGTGCCAGCAGCCCTGTCGGGGGATACAATGAGCAGTTCTTC.